These 13 T cell receptor beta chains came from one sample sequenced in a study of CD8+CD57+ T cells in acquired aplastic anemia. In patients chosen for sequencing, flow cytometry had shown CD8+CD57+ cell expansion. Profiling that covered TCR beta VDJ and CDR3 relied on genomic DNA as its template. TCRdb re-called the reads through MiXCR, storing one row per CDR3 protein. Among 210,000 or so distinct CDR3 sequences, roughly 50% were seen once, and the ten largest hold 15% to 20%. The specimen sequenced was sorted CD4+, CD8+, or CD8+CD57+ T cells (not recorded which) from PBMCs. Receptors were obtained from a human donor with aplastic anemia.

V gene TRBV15 combines with J gene TRBJ1-6; a weak D match, TRBD1 (5 bases). Between the trimmed V and J ends, which lost 3 bases and 5 bases, there was a span of 8 bases. The CDR3 runs to 14 residues. Germline lookup yields CDR1 LNHNV and CDR2 YYDKDF (reference sequence). DNA for the CDR3: TGTGCCACCAGCAGCTTACAGGATAATTCACCCCTCCACTTT. Amino acids: CATSSLQDNSPLHF.

In its sample, this clonotype was seen many times. This chain links TRBV11-1 with TRBJ1-3; D call uncertain. The CDR3 is 16 amino acids. Trimming removed 3 bases at V and 0 bases at J, with 12 bases between. The germline gives CDR1 SGHAT, CDR2 FQDESV (reference sequence). CDR3 amino acids: CASSFSLASSGNTIYF. The CDR3 DNA reads TGTGCCAGCAGCTTTTCCCTCGCCAGCTCTGGAAACACCATATATTTT.

The chain carries TRBV6-5 and TRBJ2-7, with 9 bases that match TRBD2. This CDR3 spans 16 amino acids. The germline V gene has CDR1 MNHEY and CDR2 SVGAGI. V dropped 0 bases and J dropped 4; count of bases not matched to a gene: 7. The CDR3 protein is CASSYSGASGEYEQYF. CDR3 nucleotide sequence: TGTGCCAGCAGTTACTCAGGTGCTAGCGGGGAGTACGAGCAGTACTTC.

In its sample, this clonotype was seen a few times. This may stem from a read error, because a much larger clone lies one nucleotide away. The chain carries TRBV5-8 and TRBJ1-5, with D unclear. Germline V gene data show CDR1 as SGHTS and CDR2 as YDEGEE. The CDR3 has 11 amino acids. The CDR3 protein is CASEEFGPRHF. The CDR3 DNA sequence: TGTGCCAGCGAGGAGTTCGGGCCCCGGCATTTT.

This clonotype was picked up a small number of times. A read error may explain this, as a much larger clone is one base away. The genes are TRBV20-1 and TRBJ2-1; 11 bases fit TRBD2. The germline V gene has CDR1 DFQATT and CDR2 SNEGSKA (reference sequence). There are 18 residues in the CDR3. Germline trimming cut 0 bases from V and 9 bases from J; bases unmatched to any gene: 16. DNA for the CDR3: TGCAGTGCTAGAGATCCCACTAGCGGGGGAGGTACTTACGCTGAGCAGTTCTTC. Amino acids: CSARDPTSGGGTYAEQFF.

The chain uses TRBV20-1 and TRBJ1-2, with TRBD1 identical over 9 bases. V lost 6 bases to trimming and J lost 8 bases; unmatched junction nucleotides: 13. Germline CDR1 reads DFQATT; CDR2 reads SNEGSKA (reference sequence). The CDR3 contains 14 residues. The CDR3 sequence: CSAATAQGAKGYTF. The DNA of the CDR3 is TGCAGTGCGGCAACTGCACAGGGGGCTAAAGGCTACACCTTC.

The chain employs TRBV6-2 or TRBV6-3 and TRBJ2-4; the match to TRBD1 covers 8 bases. CDR1 MNHEY and CDR2 SVGEGT come from the germline V gene. V lost 0 bases to trimming and J lost 3 bases; unmatched junction nucleotides: 7. The CDR3 sequence is 17 residues long. The CDR3 is CASSYSQGAPGKNIQYF. CDR3 bases: TGTGCCAGCAGTTACTCGCAGGGGGCGCCGGGCAAAAACATTCAGTACTTC.

This chain uses TRBV5-1 with TRBJ1-1, with D perhaps matching TRBD1 (6 bases). CDR1 is SGHRS, CDR2 YFSETQ, per germline. The V gene lost 2 bases and the J gene lost 1 base, with 15 bases spanning the gap. The CDR3 totals 16 residues. The CDR3 protein is CASSLTGSRQNTEAFF. In nucleotides, the CDR3 is TGCGCCAGCAGCTTAACAGGGAGCCGGCAGAACACTGAAGCTTTCTTT.

The sample holds many counts of this clonotype. V is TRBV2 and J is TRBJ1-2; D is unresolved. CDR1 and CDR2 (germline): SNHLY, FYNNEI. The CDR3 contains 12 residues. V was cut by 4 bases and J by 5 bases, with 8 bases left in between. Here the CDR3 reads CASSVGRYGYTF. CDR3 bases: TGTGCCAGCAGTGTTGGGAGGTATGGCTACACCTTC.

Ten or more counts support this clonotype. The junction does not match germline at one end; this may be a read error. This sequence joins TRBV7-7 and TRBJ1-4; D uncertain. The germline V gene encodes CDR1 SSHAT and CDR2 FNYEAQ (reference sequence). The CDR3 loop spans 13 amino acids. This CDR3 is CASSPGRNEKLFF. Written as DNA, the CDR3 is TGTGCTAGCAGCCCTGGCAGGAATGAAAAACTGTTTTTT.

CDR3: CASRDRVYNEQFF. CDR3 DNA sequence: TGTGCCAGCCGGGACAGGGTTTACAATGAGCAGTTCTTC. This chain links TRBV28 with TRBJ2-1; 9 bases line up with TRBD1. There are 13 residues in the CDR3. With V trimmed by 8 bases and J by 4 bases, 3 bases remained unmatched. Germline V lookup: CDR1 MDHEN, CDR2 SYDVKM.

The chain links TRBV2 to TRBJ2-1, with 12 bases matching TRBD2. The ends lost 4 bases at V and 6 bases at J; junction bases unmatched: 7. CDR3 size: 16 residues. CDR1 is SNHLY and CDR2 is FYNNEI in the germline V gene. CDR3 DNA sequence: TGTGCCAGCAGTGTGACGGCTAGCGGGAGGGCCAATGAGCAGTTCTTC. Residues: CASSVTASGRANEQFF.

This chain uses TRBV19 with TRBJ2-3; perhaps TRBD2 as D (7 bases). Germline CDR1 LNHDA, CDR2 SQIVND (reference sequence). The CDR3 length is 15 residues. The V end lost 10 bases, the J end lost 7 bases, and 24 bases lay between the germline ends. The CDR3 DNA reads TGTGCCACCCGGCAGGGGACTATGCCGTCGAATACGCAGTATTTT. Protein sequence: CATRQGTMPSNTQYF.